The 7 T cell receptor beta chains given below trace back to one sample, sequenced in a study of OX40 agonist ivuxolimab in advanced cancers. The method was immunoSEQ multiplex PCR; TCRdb's version includes in-frame clones alone and lacks a portion of them. The table shows about 62,000 clones, with 85% occurring only once. Sample: CD4+ or CD8+ T cells sorted from blood, taken in a trial of the OX40 agonist ivuxolimab. These receptors were obtained from an adult with an advanced solid tumor such as melanoma, head and neck, liver or kidney cancer.

This clone appeared once. This chain uses TRBV30 with TRBJ2-7; 9 bases align to TRBD1. The J segment lost 5 bases and the V segment lost 5 bases, leaving 10 bases of the junction unmatched. The germline V gene has CDR1 GTSNPN and CDR2 SVGIG (reference sequence). The CDR3 extends over 14 amino acids. Here the CDR3 reads CAWRLGTGRNEQYF. The CDR3 DNA follows: TGTGCCTGGCGCCTGGGGACAGGGAGAAACGAGCAGTACTTC.

CDR3 nucleotides: TGCGCCAGCAGCTTGGTCGCGAATCGGGGGAAAGAGACCCAGTACTTC. Residues: CASSLVANRGKETQYF. V usage is TRBV5-1 and J usage is TRBJ2-5; D possibly corresponds to TRBD2 (6 bases). CDR1 and CDR2 from the germline V gene are SGHRS and YFSETQ. The V gene lost 0 bases and the J gene lost 3 bases, with 15 bases spanning the gap. CDR3 length equals 16 residues.

The chain has TRBV15 and TRBJ2-2, with 10 bases fitting TRBD2. Germline trimming cut 1 base from V and 6 bases from J; bases unmatched to any gene: 5. The CDR3 covers 16 residues. Germline CDR1 reads LNHNV; CDR2 reads YYDKDF (reference sequence). For the CDR3, the DNA is TGTGCCACCAGCAGAGGGCTAGCGGGAGCAGCCGGGGAGCTGTTTTTT. It specifies CATSRGLAGAAGELFF.

This sequence joins TRBV28 and TRBJ2-2; 7 bases match TRBD2. The V gene's germline CDR1 is MDHEN and CDR2 SYDVKM. This CDR3 spans 15 amino acids. The ends lost 7 bases at V and 6 bases at J; junction bases unmatched: 11. The CDR3 here is CASKEGGSNAGELFF. The CDR3 DNA sequence: TGTGCCAGCAAGGAGGGCGGGAGTAACGCCGGGGAGCTGTTTTTT. The entire variable domain, with the rest obtained from reference TRBV28 and TRBJ2-2, is as follows: DVKVTQSSRYLVKRTGEKVFLECVQDMDHENMFWYRQDPGLGLRLIYFSYDVKMKEKGDIPEGYSVSREKKERFSLILESASTNQTSMYLCASKEGGSNAGELFFGEGSRLTVL.

The chain employs TRBV6-5 and TRBJ2-7; unclear D gene. The CDR3 has 13 residues. Trimming cost V 5 bases and J 2 bases, with 10 bases left between them. Germline V gene sequence: CDR1 MNHEY, CDR2 SVGAGI. The CDR3 is CASSRSATYEQYF. CDR3 DNA: TGTGCCAGCAGTAGGTCTGCTACCTACGAGCAGTACTTC.

The chain combines TRBV5-4 with TRBJ2-1, with D perhaps being TRBD1 or TRBD2 (6 bases each). The CDR3 sequence is 13 residues long. Trimming left V 4 bases short and J 5 bases short, with 10 bases between. Germline assignment: CDR1 SGHNT and CDR2 YYREEE (reference sequence). CDR3 sequence (DNA): TGTGCCAGCAGCGGGGGGCTAGACAATGAGCAGTTCTTC. Amino acids: CASSGGLDNEQFF.

The chain joins TRBV19 to TRBJ2-1, with a possible D match to TRBD2 (5 bases). Trimming pared 2 bases from V and 7 bases from J, leaving 12 bases between. Germline assignment: CDR1 LNHDA and CDR2 SQIVND (reference sequence). This CDR3 is 14 amino acids long. The CDR3 region has the DNA TGTGCCAGTAGTATAAACCAGGAGGTAAATGAGCAGTTCTTC. This sequence encodes CASSINQEVNEQFF.